This T cell receptor (beta chain) emerged from a study of neurological immune-mediated disorders. The CDR3 is 15 residues long. V lost 5 bases to trimming and J lost 2 bases; unmatched junction nucleotides: 3. Within the sample, this clonotype is medium-sized (0.01 to 0.1%). TCRdb independently ran MiXCR on the 5' RACE reads; one entry per CDR3 protein. The sample yields 28,000 or so distinct CDR3 sequences, approximately 15% seen once. Sequenced material: PBMCs. This receptor was identified in a man in his sixties or seventies in good health. V gene TRBV12-3 or TRBV12-4 combines with J gene TRBJ1-6; 7 positions agree with TRBD1. For the CDR3, the DNA is TGTGCCAGCAGTAGGACAGGAACCTATAATTCACCCCTCCACTTT. Encoded protein: CASSRTGTYNSPLHF.